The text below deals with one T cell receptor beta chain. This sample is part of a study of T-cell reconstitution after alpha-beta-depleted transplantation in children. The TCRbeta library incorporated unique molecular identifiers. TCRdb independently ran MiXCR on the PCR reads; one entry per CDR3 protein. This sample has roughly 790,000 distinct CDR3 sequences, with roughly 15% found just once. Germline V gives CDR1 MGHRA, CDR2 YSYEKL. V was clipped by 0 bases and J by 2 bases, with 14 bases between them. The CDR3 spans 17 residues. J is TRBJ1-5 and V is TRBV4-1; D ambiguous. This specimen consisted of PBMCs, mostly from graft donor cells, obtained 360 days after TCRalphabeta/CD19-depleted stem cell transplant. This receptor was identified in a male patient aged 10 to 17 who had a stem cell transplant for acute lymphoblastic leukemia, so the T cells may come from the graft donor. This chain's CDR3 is CASSQDFGVIGNQPQHF. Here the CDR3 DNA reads TGCGCCAGCAGCCAAGATTTCGGGGTGATTGGCAATCAGCCCCAGCATTTT.